Sequencing of this TCR beta chain was carried out in a study of read filtering for tumor transcriptome and immune sequencing. Study in general: Transcriptome libraries were built from DNase-treated RNA. RNA-seq yielded only roughly 85 to 1,400 TCR reads, IR-seq about 4 to 10.27 million. Findings of the study overall: Even smaller IR-seq throughput identified most shared clonotypes. Single-read clonotypes: 80% to 90% of IR-seq clonotypes (roughly 4% of reads), about 75% of RNA-seq clonotypes (less than 50% of reads).

This clonotype came up many times. Antigen specificity is unknown. The library was built from around 0.4 ug RNA with molecular barcoded adaptors for alpha/delta and beta/gamma chains. TCRdb independently ran MiXCR on the reads; one entry per CDR3 protein. The data contain roughly 130,000 distinct CDR3 sequences, 10% to 15% of them singletons. V was clipped by 4 bases and J by 5 bases, with 15 bases between them. The CDR3 loop spans 14 amino acids. CDR1 is LGHDT, CDR2 YNNKEL, per germline (reference sequence). V is TRBV3-1 and J is TRBJ2-7; D may be TRBD2 (6 bases). This TCR came from a donor at least 40 years old with multiple myeloma. The sequenced sample consisted of a population of CD138-negative cells sorted from bone marrow. CDR3 protein: CASSREVIVDEQYF. Here the CDR3 DNA reads TGTGCCAGCAGCCGGGAGGTAATTGTCGACGAGCAGTACTTC.